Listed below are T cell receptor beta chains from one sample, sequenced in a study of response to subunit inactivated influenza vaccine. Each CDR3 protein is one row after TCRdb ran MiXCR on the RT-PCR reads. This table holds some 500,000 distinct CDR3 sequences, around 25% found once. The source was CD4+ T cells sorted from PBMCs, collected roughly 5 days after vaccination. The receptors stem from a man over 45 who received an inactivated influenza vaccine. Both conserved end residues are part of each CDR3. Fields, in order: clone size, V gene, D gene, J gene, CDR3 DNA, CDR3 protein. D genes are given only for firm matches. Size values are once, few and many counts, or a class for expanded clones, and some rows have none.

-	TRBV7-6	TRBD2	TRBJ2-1	TGTGCCAGCAGCTTCTTGGGGGCGACTAGCGGGGGGGTCTTCAATGAGCAGTTCTTC	CASSFLGATSGGVFNEQFF
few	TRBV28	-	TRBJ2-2	TGTGCCAGCAGTTACGGGCTAGCGAGAACCGGGGAGCTGTTTTTT	CASSYGLARTGELFF
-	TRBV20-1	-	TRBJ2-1	TGCAGTGCTAGAGTTCTCAGGGGCCGGGAGCAGTTCTTC	CSARVLRGREQFF
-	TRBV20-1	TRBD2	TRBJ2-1	TGCAGTGCCAAGGGACTAGCGATCTACAATGAGCAGTTCTTC	CSAKGLAIYNEQFF
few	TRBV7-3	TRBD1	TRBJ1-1	TGTGCCAGCAGCTTAACCGGGACAGGCGAAGCTTTCTTT	CASSLTGTGEAFF
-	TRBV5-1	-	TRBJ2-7	TGCGCCAGCAGCTTGGGACAGACCGAGCAGTACTTC	CASSLGQTEQYF
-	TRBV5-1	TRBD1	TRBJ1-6	TGCGCCAGCAGCCCTGGGACAGTCCCTTCACCCCTCCACTTT	CASSPGTVPSPLHF
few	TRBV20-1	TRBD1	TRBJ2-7	TGCAGTGCTAGCTCCGGGACAGGGCTCGACGAGCAGTACTTC	CSASSGTGLDEQYF
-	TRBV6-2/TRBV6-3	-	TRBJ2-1	TGTGCCAGCAGTTACCGGGGGGCTTCCTACAATGAGCAGTTCTTC	CASSYRGASYNEQFF
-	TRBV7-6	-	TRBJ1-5	TGTGCCAGCAGCTTAATAGAGGGTATGGGTAAGCCCCAGCATTTT	CASSLIEGMGKPQHF
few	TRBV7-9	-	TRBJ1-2	TGTGCCAGCAGCCTCTGGACGGGCGGCTACACCTTC	CASSLWTGGYTF
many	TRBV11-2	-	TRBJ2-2	TGTGCCAGCAGGCCCTTCAAGGGCAGGGTGAACACCGGGGAGCTGTTTTTT	CASRPFKGRVNTGELFF
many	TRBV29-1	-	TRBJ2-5	TGCAGCGAGCAAGACAGCTTACAAGAGACCCAGTACTTC	CSEQDSLQETQYF
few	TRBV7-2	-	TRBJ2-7	TGTGCCAGCAGCTTAGGTTGGGAATCCTACGAGCAGTACTTC	CASSLGWESYEQYF
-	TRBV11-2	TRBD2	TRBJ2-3	TGTGCCAGCAGCTTCAGACTAGCGGGACAAGCTAGCACAGATACGCAGTATTTT	CASSFRLAGQASTDTQYF
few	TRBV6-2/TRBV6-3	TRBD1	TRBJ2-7	TGTGCCAGCAGATCGGTACGACAGGGAACCCACGAGCAGTACTTC	CASRSVRQGTHEQYF
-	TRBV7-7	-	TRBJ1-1	TGTGCCAGCAGCTCCACAGAGAACACTGAAGCTTTCTTT	CASSSTENTEAFF
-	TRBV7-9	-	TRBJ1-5	TGTGCCAGCAGCTTCCAGGGAGAGCCCCAGCATTTT	CASSFQGEPQHF
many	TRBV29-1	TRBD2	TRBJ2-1	TGCAGCGTTGGGGCTAGCGGGAGGGCCTTTGAGCAGTTCTTC	CSVGASGRAFEQFF
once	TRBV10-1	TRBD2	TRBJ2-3	TGCGCCAGCATTTTGTACGGGGGGGCCTTCTGCACAGATACGCAGTATTTT	CASILYGGAFCTDTQYF
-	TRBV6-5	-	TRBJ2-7	TGTGCCAGCAGTTACTCGACCTCGGTGCGTGGCGCCTACGAGCAGTACTTC	CASSYSTSVRGAYEQYF
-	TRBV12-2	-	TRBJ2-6	TGTGCAAGTCCCTTTTCGTTGGCTTCTGGGGCCAACGTCCTGACTTTC	CASPFSLASGANVLTF
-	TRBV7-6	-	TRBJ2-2	TGTGCCAGCAGCTTAGAATCTGGGACCGGGGAGCTGTTTTTT	CASSLESGTGELFF
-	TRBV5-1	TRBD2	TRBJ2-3	TGCGCCAGCAGCTCGGCGCTAGCGGGAACCGAAACGCAGTATTTT	CASSSALAGTETQYF
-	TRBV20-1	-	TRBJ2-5	TGCAGTGCTAGAGATTACGGCAGGGGCCAAGAGACCCAGTACTTC	CSARDYGRGQETQYF
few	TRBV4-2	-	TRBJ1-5	TGTGCCAGCAGCCAAGGAGGACAGCCCCAGCATTTT	CASSQGGQPQHF
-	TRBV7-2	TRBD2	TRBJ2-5	TGTGCCAGCAGCTTGGCTAGCGGGACGGAGACCCAGTACTTC	CASSLASGTETQYF
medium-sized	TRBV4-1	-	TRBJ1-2	TGCGCCAGCAGCCAAGATTCCGCCTCCGGTGGGGTTTTCTACACCTTC	CASSQDSASGGVFYTF
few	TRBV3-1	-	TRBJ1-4	TGTGCCAGCAGCCAAGGTCTAAGAGTCGGACTGTTTTTT	CASSQGLRVGLFF
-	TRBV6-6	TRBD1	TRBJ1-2	TGTGCCAGCAGACGGACAGGGGGTGGCTACACCTTC	CASRRTGGGYTF
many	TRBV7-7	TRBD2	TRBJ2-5	TGTGCCAGCAGCATCTCGGGACTACAAGAGACCCAGTACTTC	CASSISGLQETQYF
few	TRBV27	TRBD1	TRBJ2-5	TGTGCCAGCAGTTTAACTAGTCGACAGGGAGAGACCCAGTACTTC	CASSLTSRQGETQYF
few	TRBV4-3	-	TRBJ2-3	TGCGCCAGCAGCTCAGAACTGATTTCAGATACGCAGTATTTT	CASSSELISDTQYF
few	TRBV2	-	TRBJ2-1	TGTGCCAGCAGTGAGGGGGGGCAGTCCTACAATGAGCAGTTCTTC	CASSEGGQSYNEQFF
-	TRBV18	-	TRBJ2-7	TGTGCCAGCTCACCAGTCGTAGGAGTCTACGAGCAGTACTTC	CASSPVVGVYEQYF
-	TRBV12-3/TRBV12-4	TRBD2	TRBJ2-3	TGTGCCAGCAGTTTGGGCGGGGGGGCATCAGATACGCAGTATTTT	CASSLGGGASDTQYF
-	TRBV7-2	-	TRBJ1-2	TGTGCCAGCAGCTTAGACCCGGGGGCGGGTGGCTACATCTTC	CASSLDPGAGGYIF
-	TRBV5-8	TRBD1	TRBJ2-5	TGTGCCAGCAGGCCCACGACGGGACAGGGATTCGAGACCCAGTACTTC	CASRPTTGQGFETQYF
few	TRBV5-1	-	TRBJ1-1	TGCGCCAGCAGCTTGGTAGGGGATATGAACACTGAAGCTTTCTTT	CASSLVGDMNTEAFF
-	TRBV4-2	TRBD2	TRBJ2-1	TGTGCCAGCAGCCAACCGGGACTAGCTAATGAGCAGTTCTTC	CASSQPGLANEQFF
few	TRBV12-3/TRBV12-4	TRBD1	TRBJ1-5	TGTGCCACCGCGAGGGACAGGGGAAGTCAGCCCCAGCATTTT	CATARDRGSQPQHF
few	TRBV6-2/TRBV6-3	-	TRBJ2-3	TGTGCCAGCAGACCCCAAGGCCGGGCGAAGGGGCCGCAGTATTTT	CASRPQGRAKGPQYF
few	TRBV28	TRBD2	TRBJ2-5	TGTGCCAGCAGTATCCCCGGTAGCGGGGGCCTCGGCTACTTC	CASSIPGSGGLGYF
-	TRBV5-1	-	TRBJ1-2	TGCGCCAGCAGCTACCAAGGAGCTAACTATGGCTACACCTTC	CASSYQGANYGYTF
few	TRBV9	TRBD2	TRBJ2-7	TGTGCCAGCAGCGTCGGAATTAGCGGGATGGCCTACGAGCAGTACTTC	CASSVGISGMAYEQYF
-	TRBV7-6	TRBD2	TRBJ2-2	TGTGCCAGCAGCTTAGAGGGGGGACTAGGATACACCGGGGAGCTGTTTTTT	CASSLEGGLGYTGELFF
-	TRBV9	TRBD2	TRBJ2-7	TGTGCCAGCAGCCCCTCCGGGGGGGGCACTCCCTACGAGCAGTACTTC	CASSPSGGGTPYEQYF
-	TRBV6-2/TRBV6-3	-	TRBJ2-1	TGTGCCAGCACCGACAGTAGCTATGAGCAGTTCTTC	CASTDSSYEQFF
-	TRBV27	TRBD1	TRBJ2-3	TGTGCCAGCAGTTTCGGTGGGGACAGGGGTAGCTCAGATACGCAGTATTTT	CASSFGGDRGSSDTQYF
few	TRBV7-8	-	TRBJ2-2	TGTGCCAGCGGAGAACAGTCCACCGGGGAGCTGTTTTTT	CASGEQSTGELFF
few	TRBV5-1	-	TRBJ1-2	TGCGCCAGCAGCCTGGGAGGGGCGTTGGTCGGCTACACCTTC	CASSLGGALVGYTF
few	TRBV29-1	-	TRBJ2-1	TGCAGCGTTGAGACAACCCTCTTGAGTGAGCAGTTCTTC	CSVETTLLSEQFF